This is a list of T cell receptor beta chains from one sample in a study of blood T cells in healthy people across ages. Each CDR3 protein is one row after TCRdb ran MiXCR on the 5' RACE reads. The sample lists some 790,000 distinct CDR3 sequences; 25% to 30% were seen once. Sequencing input: blood. All receptors derive from a woman older than 75 in good health. Each CDR3 is given without its conserved first and last residue. D genes are given only for firm matches. Size is stated for part of the rows, as once, few or many counts, or as a class when the clone is expanded.

v_gene: TRBV10-3; j_gene: TRBJ2-2; d_gene: NA; abundance: NA; CDR3aa: ATRTPTNTGELF
v_gene: TRBV7-6; j_gene: TRBJ1-1; d_gene: TRBD1; abundance: few; CDR3aa: ASSGGQERNTEAF
v_gene: TRBV12-3/TRBV12-4; j_gene: TRBJ2-5; d_gene: TRBD1; abundance: few; CDR3aa: ASSPRDRGEETRY
v_gene: TRBV2; j_gene: TRBJ1-5; d_gene: NA; abundance: few; CDR3aa: ASSDLNPNQPQH
v_gene: TRBV5-1; j_gene: TRBJ1-5; d_gene: NA; abundance: few; CDR3aa: ASSFEEGNQPQH
v_gene: TRBV7-2; j_gene: TRBJ2-1; d_gene: NA; abundance: few; CDR3aa: ASSLVVREQF
v_gene: TRBV12-3/TRBV12-4; j_gene: TRBJ2-1; d_gene: TRBD2; abundance: many; CDR3aa: ASSDGTRFNEQF
v_gene: TRBV2; j_gene: TRBJ1-2; d_gene: TRBD1; abundance: NA; CDR3aa: ASSGVGQGLSGYT
v_gene: TRBV6-1; j_gene: TRBJ2-1; d_gene: TRBD2; abundance: NA; CDR3aa: VSSEMGLAGGSEQF
v_gene: TRBV7-9; j_gene: TRBJ2-4; d_gene: TRBD1; abundance: NA; CDR3aa: ASSPQGNTENEQY
v_gene: TRBV7-2; j_gene: TRBJ1-2; d_gene: NA; abundance: NA; CDR3aa: ASATRNYGYT
v_gene: TRBV23-1; j_gene: TRBJ2-3; d_gene: NA; abundance: NA; CDR3aa: ASSQSDSFRTHTQY
v_gene: TRBV7-2; j_gene: TRBJ2-5; d_gene: NA; abundance: many; CDR3aa: ASSLDTGWSETQY
v_gene: TRBV20-1; j_gene: TRBJ1-1; d_gene: NA; abundance: NA; CDR3aa: SASPQTRGGTEAF
v_gene: TRBV20-1; j_gene: TRBJ2-1; d_gene: TRBD2; abundance: NA; CDR3aa: SASRLAGGRGQF
v_gene: TRBV21-1; j_gene: TRBJ2-7; d_gene: NA; abundance: many; CDR3aa: ASSTTGGPSYEQY
v_gene: TRBV7-9; j_gene: TRBJ1-1; d_gene: TRBD1; abundance: NA; CDR3aa: ASSLGGTVGTEAF
v_gene: TRBV14; j_gene: TRBJ1-6; d_gene: NA; abundance: NA; CDR3aa: ASSEQGFTLH
v_gene: TRBV10-3; j_gene: TRBJ2-1; d_gene: NA; abundance: many; CDR3aa: AISESTRRGTYNEQF
v_gene: TRBV7-6; j_gene: TRBJ2-1; d_gene: NA; abundance: once; CDR3aa: ASSHGSEQF
v_gene: TRBV9; j_gene: TRBJ2-3; d_gene: NA; abundance: many; CDR3aa: ASSVVAGSLTDTQY
v_gene: TRBV20-1; j_gene: TRBJ2-6; d_gene: NA; abundance: many; CDR3aa: SAILGSGANVLT
v_gene: TRBV5-1; j_gene: TRBJ2-4; d_gene: TRBD2; abundance: many; CDR3aa: ASSLLAGGPRNIQY
v_gene: TRBV7-9; j_gene: TRBJ1-2; d_gene: TRBD1; abundance: few; CDR3aa: ASSLRGQGSSNYGYT
v_gene: TRBV7-9; j_gene: TRBJ1-5; d_gene: TRBD1; abundance: NA; CDR3aa: ASSQSGQFNQPQH
v_gene: TRBV20-1; j_gene: TRBJ2-2; d_gene: TRBD2; abundance: few; CDR3aa: SARDAASGGLHTGELF
v_gene: TRBV7-9; j_gene: TRBJ2-1; d_gene: TRBD1; abundance: NA; CDR3aa: ASSMAGTGRNEKF
v_gene: TRBV10-2; j_gene: TRBJ2-1; d_gene: NA; abundance: many; CDR3aa: ASRPGGGAGNEQF
v_gene: TRBV4-1; j_gene: TRBJ1-2; d_gene: NA; abundance: few; CDR3aa: ASSRGGDTNYGYT
v_gene: TRBV2; j_gene: TRBJ2-5; d_gene: TRBD2; abundance: few; CDR3aa: ASSEARRLAGGRGETQY
v_gene: TRBV18; j_gene: TRBJ2-3; d_gene: NA; abundance: NA; CDR3aa: ASSLGPRTDAQY
v_gene: TRBV20-1; j_gene: TRBJ2-3; d_gene: TRBD2; abundance: many; CDR3aa: SARSGSGGMDTQY
v_gene: TRBV27; j_gene: TRBJ1-1; d_gene: NA; abundance: NA; CDR3aa: ASSLLMDRRAF
v_gene: TRBV6-2/TRBV6-3; j_gene: TRBJ2-3; d_gene: NA; abundance: few; CDR3aa: ASSYDFVGTQY
v_gene: TRBV7-9; j_gene: TRBJ1-4; d_gene: NA; abundance: many; CDR3aa: ASSLGERTNEKLF
v_gene: TRBV29-1; j_gene: TRBJ1-5; d_gene: NA; abundance: few; CDR3aa: SVGGYNQPQH
v_gene: TRBV6-2/TRBV6-3; j_gene: TRBJ1-1; d_gene: NA; abundance: NA; CDR3aa: ASTSTGGTNTEAF
v_gene: TRBV10-2; j_gene: TRBJ2-7; d_gene: TRBD1; abundance: many; CDR3aa: ASQRTGWGEQY
v_gene: TRBV7-2; j_gene: TRBJ2-1; d_gene: TRBD2; abundance: few; CDR3aa: ASSTDRGGREQF
v_gene: TRBV7-3; j_gene: TRBJ2-5; d_gene: TRBD2; abundance: NA; CDR3aa: ASSSTSGSQETQY
v_gene: TRBV7-6; j_gene: TRBJ2-6; d_gene: NA; abundance: many; CDR3aa: ASSLSSSPAGANVLT
v_gene: TRBV4-1; j_gene: NA; d_gene: NA; abundance: few; CDR3aa: AGSQARHVQETQY
v_gene: TRBV20-1; j_gene: TRBJ2-2; d_gene: NA; abundance: few; CDR3aa: SARDLRGGELF
v_gene: TRBV27; j_gene: TRBJ2-7; d_gene: TRBD2; abundance: NA; CDR3aa: VTTSGTHEQY
v_gene: TRBV6-5; j_gene: TRBJ1-1; d_gene: NA; abundance: few; CDR3aa: ASSDRQRHTEAF
v_gene: TRBV9; j_gene: TRBJ2-3; d_gene: TRBD2; abundance: many; CDR3aa: ASSVTSGGARDTQY
v_gene: TRBV29-1; j_gene: TRBJ2-7; d_gene: TRBD1; abundance: NA; CDR3aa: SAGRTGTPNEQY
v_gene: TRBV12-5; j_gene: TRBJ2-3; d_gene: TRBD2; abundance: NA; CDR3aa: ASGYSYGLAGDTQY
v_gene: TRBV5-6; j_gene: NA; d_gene: NA; abundance: NA; CDR3aa: AGSLSGLLYEQY
v_gene: TRBV12-3/TRBV12-4; j_gene: TRBJ2-7; d_gene: NA; abundance: NA; CDR3aa: ASSAQGIFGEQY
v_gene: TRBV20-1; j_gene: TRBJ2-1; d_gene: TRBD2; abundance: NA; CDR3aa: SAGTGRGGQF
v_gene: TRBV20-1; j_gene: TRBJ2-7; d_gene: NA; abundance: many; CDR3aa: SARDIREQY
v_gene: TRBV7-2; j_gene: TRBJ2-7; d_gene: NA; abundance: NA; CDR3aa: ASSLEGGLGEQY
v_gene: TRBV7-2; j_gene: TRBJ2-1; d_gene: TRBD2; abundance: many; CDR3aa: ASSLGAGSNNEQF
v_gene: TRBV12-3/TRBV12-4; j_gene: TRBJ2-5; d_gene: TRBD2; abundance: many; CDR3aa: ASSLQTSVVVETQY